The 16 T cell receptor beta chains below come from one sample, sequenced in a study of T cells in Graves' hyperthyroidism and ophthalmopathy. Amplification yielded TCR beta CDR3 regions, with RNA transcripts as the source. First-round RT-PCR of the TCR CDR3 relied on the HTBI primer set. TCRdb re-called the multiplex PCR reads with MiXCR, one entry per CDR3 protein. Here the sample spans roughly 170,000 distinct CDR3 sequences, approximately 9% being singletons. Sequencing input: blood. The receptors here all came from a woman under 30 with Graves' hyperthyroidism that later progressed to Graves' ophthalmopathy.

CDR3 in amino acids: CASSQLGNTIYF. CDR3 DNA sequence: TGTGCCAGCAGCCAATTGGGAAACACCATATATTTT. This rearrangement joins TRBV3-1 to TRBJ1-3; D not resolved. V gave up 2 bases and J gave up 4 bases, with 3 bases separating them. The CDR3 runs to 12 residues. Per germline, CDR1 LGHDT and CDR2 YNNKEL (reference sequence).

Many counts were recorded for this clonotype. The chain employs TRBV2 and TRBJ1-5; 7 bases fit TRBD1. Germline V lookup: CDR1 SNHLY, CDR2 FYNNEI. V dropped 10 bases and J dropped 0; count of bases not matched to a gene: 6. There are 14 residues in the CDR3. CDR3 protein: CATRQGSSNQPQHF. The CDR3 DNA reads as TGTGCCACGCGACAGGGTTCTAGCAATCAGCCCCAGCATTTT.

A note on this clonotype: A much larger clone is a single base away; this may be a read error. The genes are TRBV6-2 or TRBV6-3 and TRBJ2-1; 10 bases line up with TRBD2. V lost 8 bases to trimming and J lost 4 bases; unmatched junction nucleotides: 5. This CDR3 spans 14 amino acids. CDR1 is MNHEY and CDR2 is SVGEGT in the germline V gene. CDR3 residues: CASCASGSYNEQFF. The CDR3 DNA is TGTGCCAGCTGTGCTAGCGGGAGTTACAATGAGCAGTTCTTC.

This clonotype was detected many times. This sequence joins TRBV5-6 and TRBJ2-7; the D is unclear. The CDR3 extends over 13 amino acids. Germline loops: CDR1 SGHDT, CDR2 YYEEEE. The V end was cut by 4 bases, the J end by 4 bases, with 12 bases between. The CDR3 DNA sequence: TGTGCCAGCAGCCCTAGTAGTCAATACGAGCAGTACTTC. Encoded protein: CASSPSSQYEQYF. Supplemented by reference TRBV5-6 and TRBJ2-7, the full variable domain reads DAGVTQSPTHLIKTRGQQVTLRCSPKSGHDTVSWYQQALGQGPQFIFQYYEEEERQRGNFPDRFSGHQFPNYSSELNVNALLLGDSALYLCASSPSSQYEQYFGPGTRLTVT.

This clonotype was found many times. The chain carries TRBV25-1 and TRBJ2-5; 8 bases are shared with TRBD1. After removal of 1 base from V and 2 bases from J, the junction contained 6 bases not matched to a gene. The CDR3 extends over 16 amino acids. Germline CDR1 reads MGHDK; CDR2 reads SYGVNS. The CDR3 protein is CASSELRTGTQETQYF. The CDR3, as DNA: TGTGCCAGCAGTGAATTACGGACAGGGACACAAGAGACCCAGTACTTC.

This clonotype showed up many times. The CDR3 sequence is CSARGLPRETQYF. For the CDR3, the DNA is TGCAGTGCTAGAGGCCTCCCGAGGGAGACCCAGTACTTC. The chain links TRBV20-1 to TRBJ2-5, with D unresolved. The CDR3 is 13 residues long. V was trimmed by 1 base and J by 5 bases, leaving 11 bases between them. Germline V gives CDR1 DFQATT, CDR2 SNEGSKA (reference sequence).

At least ten counts were recorded for this clonotype. The chain links TRBV30 to TRBJ1-1; the D is unclear. This CDR3 region has 11 residues. Germline values: CDR1 GTSNPN, CDR2 SVGIG (reference sequence). V was trimmed by 4 bases and J by 3 bases, leaving 6 bases between them. The CDR3 spells CAWMGYTEAFF. DNA of the CDR3: TGTGCCTGGATGGGGTACACTGAAGCTTTCTTT.

At least ten counts were recorded for this clonotype. The rearrangement uses TRBV11-2 and TRBJ2-6, with D uncertain. The CDR3 is made up of 13 amino acids. V gave up 5 bases and J gave up 5 bases, with 7 bases separating them. Germline V gives CDR1 SGHAT, CDR2 FQNNGV. The CDR3 coding sequence is TGTGCCAGCAGCCAACCTTGGGCCAACGTCCTGACTTTC. Translated, it gives CASSQPWANVLTF.

This clonotype was detected ten times or more. This rearrangement joins TRBV10-3 to TRBJ2-1; TRBD2 agrees at 9 bases. Germline CDR1 ENHRY, CDR2 SYGVKD. J lost 6 bases, V lost 11 bases, and 23 bases had no gene match. CDR3 size: 18 residues. CDR3 sequence: CASGKAGGQGTSINEQFF. DNA of the CDR3: TGTGCCTCCGGAAAGGCGGGAGGGCAGGGTACCTCGATCAATGAGCAGTTCTTC.

At least ten counts were recorded for this clonotype. The chain carries TRBV15 and TRBJ1-3; D gene uncertain. Trimming stripped 5 bases from V and 1 base from J, with 9 bases between. This CDR3 has 14 amino acids. Germline V gene data show CDR1 as LNHNV and CDR2 as YYDKDF (reference sequence). CDR3 in amino acids: CATSPTASGNTIYF. The DNA of the CDR3 is TGTGCCACCAGCCCTACCGCTTCTGGAAACACCATATATTTT. The full variable domain, with the rest looked up from reference TRBV15 and TRBJ1-3, is DAMVIQNPRYQVTQFGKPVTLSCSQTLNHNVMYWYQQKSSQAPKLLFHYYDKDFNNEADTPDNFQSRRPNTSFCFLDIRSPGLGDTAMYLCATSPTASGNTIYFGEGSWLTVV.

The chain couples TRBV30 to TRBJ1-2; D ambiguous. V lost 0 bases to trimming and J lost 4 bases, with 12 bases between them. CDR3 length: 14 amino acids. Germline V gives CDR1 GTSNPN, CDR2 SVGIG (reference sequence). This CDR3 reads CAWSVREFVYGYTF. In DNA, the CDR3 is TGTGCCTGGAGTGTTAGGGAATTCGTCTATGGCTACACCTTC.

This clonotype showed up just a few times. The V and J genes are TRBV19 and TRBJ2-2, with a weak D call TRBD1 (6 bases). Trimming took off 7 bases at V and 5 bases at J, with 20 bases between the two ends. This CDR3 region has 16 residues. Germline CDR1 reads LNHDA; CDR2 reads SQIVND (reference sequence). CDR3 sequence (DNA): TGTGCCAGTAATCATTTTCACAGGGACCAAACCGGGGAGCTGTTTTTT. Translated: CASNHFHRDQTGELFF. The full variable domain, with the rest looked up from reference TRBV19 and TRBJ2-2, is DGGITQSPKYLFRKEGQNVTLSCEQNLNHDAMYWYRQDPGQGLRLIYYSQIVNDFQKGDIAEGYSVSREKKESFPLTVTSAQKNPTAFYLCASNHFHRDQTGELFFGEGSRLTVL.

The J gene is TRBJ2-3, the V gene TRBV25-1; tentative D call: TRBD2 (6 bases). This CDR3 contains 15 residues. The germline CDR1 and CDR2 sequences are MGHDK and SYGVNS. Trimming pared 3 bases from V and 1 base from J, leaving 11 bases between. CDR3 sequence: CASSELGGGTDTQYF. CDR3 coding DNA: TGTGCCAGCAGTGAGCTCGGCGGGGGCACAGATACGCAGTATTTT.

This clonotype was found many times. V usage is TRBV14 and J usage is TRBJ2-7, with D maybe TRBD2 (6 bases). V dropped 3 bases and J dropped 5 bases, with 14 bases sitting between them. The CDR3 is 14 amino acids. Germline V gene data show CDR1 as SGHDN and CDR2 as FVKESK. CDR3 in DNA: TGTGCCAGCAGCCACCACGGAGGGCGCCACGAGCAGTACTTC. Its protein product is CASSHHGGRHEQYF.

This clonotype was recorded at least ten times. The chain uses TRBV7-2 and TRBJ1-4; no firm D call. CDR3 length: 16 residues. Trimming took off 0 bases at V and 3 bases at J, with 11 bases between the two ends. Germline assignment: CDR1 SGHTA and CDR2 FQGNSA. CDR3 bases: TGTGCCAGCAGCTTAGCGCTCGGGTCGTCTAATGAAAAACTGTTTTTT. Encoded protein: CASSLALGSSNEKLFF. The full variable domain, rest sourced from reference TRBV7-2 and TRBJ1-4, is GAGVSQSPSNKVTEKGKDVELRCDPISGHTALYWYRQSLGQGLEFLIYFQGNSAPDKSGLPSDRFSAERTGGSVSTLTIQRTQQEDSAVYLCASSLALGSSNEKLFFGSGTQLSVL.

There are many counts of this clonotype. Germline is not matched at one junction end, which may reflect a read error. This chain connects TRBV2 to TRBJ2-1; D is uncertain. There are 13 residues in the CDR3. Germline CDR1 and CDR2: SNHLY and FYNNEI. CDR3 sequence reads: CASCESSYNEQFF. The DNA of the CDR3 is TGTGCCAGCTGTGAGAGCTCCTACAATGAGCAGTTCTTC.